The text below deals with one TCR beta chain. No antigen is known for it. The entry originates in a study of T cells in Graves' hyperthyroidism and ophthalmopathy. Regarding the study as a whole: Blood also held most thyroid clonotypes expanded beyond 0.001.

Germline V CDR1 and CDR2: SGHVS, FNYEAQ. This CDR3 contains 14 residues. V shed 2 bases and J shed 2 bases, with 7 bases lying between them. Absence of ophthalmopathy progression within 18 months defined stable Graves' hyperthyroidism. PBMCs came from over 8.5 ml fresh peripheral blood. Amplified regions were TCR beta CDR3 sequences from RNA transcripts. In the first-round RT-PCR of the TCR CDR3, the HTBI primer set was used. MiXCR was run by TCRdb on the multiplex PCR reads, yielding one entry per CDR3 protein. The table lists a few hundred thousand distinct CDR3 sequences, under 15% of them singletons.

The sequenced material came from blood. The receptor was isolated from a woman between 25 and 40 years old with Graves' hyperthyroidism. The chain is built from TRBV7-6 and TRBJ1-3, with D hard to call. The CDR3 DNA reads as TGTGCCAGCAGCTTACCGGGAGCTGGAAACACCATATATTTT. It translates to CASSLPGAGNTIYF. Together with reference TRBV7-6 and TRBJ1-3, the CDR3 gives the full variable domain: GAGVSQSPRYKVTKRGQDVALRCDPISGHVSLYWYRQALGQGPEFLTYFNYEAQQDKSGLPNDRFSAERPEGSISTLTIQRTEQRDSAMYRCASSLPGAGNTIYFGEGSWLTVV.